The following is a T cell receptor (beta chain) sequence with its context. The antigen is unknown. TCRdb's copy holds only in-frame clones and misses some; the assay was immunoSEQ multiplex PCR. The sample has around 120,000 clones, about nine tenths seen once; the top ten hold more than 13%. The record originates from a study of T cell responses to AZD1222 COVID-19 vaccine. Germline V gene sequence: CDR1 SGDLS, CDR2 YYNGEE. CDR3 length equals 16 residues. V dropped 3 bases and J dropped 6 bases, with 22 bases sitting between them. Findings and caveats of the study: Reportedly, nearly half the spike-specific TCRs target unmutated variant regions.

The V and J genes are TRBV9 and TRBJ2-7; D gene ambiguous. Specimen: peripheral blood, collected on day 0 of AZD1222 vaccination. This clonotype originated in an adult in good health. The CDR3 loop reads CASSAQVFGSAGEQYF. In DNA, the CDR3 is TGTGCCAGCAGCGCTCAGGTGTTCGGTTCGGCAGGCGAGCAGTACTTC. The whole variable domain, filled in from reference TRBV9 and TRBJ2-7, reads DSGVTQTPKHLITATGQRVTLRCSPRSGDLSVYWYQQSLDQGLQFLIQYYNGEERAKGNILERFSAQQFPDLHSELNLSSLELGDSALYFCASSAQVFGSAGEQYFGPGTRLTVT.